This T cell receptor beta chain was obtained from a study of T cells in narcolepsy. Sequencing was performed with immunoSEQ multiplex PCR; in TCRdb, only in-frame clones are kept and a portion is missing. Of approximately 32,000 clones in the sample, approximately 86% are singletons; the top ten hold roughly 0.8%. The CDR3 extends over 13 amino acids. V shed 5 bases, J shed 3 bases, and the junction held 4 bases outside the gene matches. Germline CDR1 reads SGHTA; CDR2 reads FQGNSA. The chain recombines TRBV7-2 with TRBJ2-7, with TRBD2 identical over 7 bases. The origin of this receptor is a human donor with narcolepsy. The source material was CD45RA- memory CD4+ T cells from PBMCs. The CDR3 loop is CASSARDYYEQYF. CDR3 bases: TGTGCCAGCAGCGCCAGGGACTACTACGAGCAGTACTTC.